This T cell receptor (beta chain) stems from a study of blood T cell repertoires in COVID-19. This CDR3 comprises 15 residues. The V segment lost 6 bases and the J segment 3 bases; nucleotides outside the gene matches: 9. Germline V gives CDR1 MNHEY, CDR2 SVGAGI. Here immunoSEQ multiplex PCR was the method, and the copy in TCRdb shows in-frame clones only, minus some. The table records 120,000 to 150,000 clones, about 83% of them present only once. Study members were between about 18 and 89 years old and lived in approximately 25 US regions. This clone was seen more than once but under ten times. The TCR sequence derives from a woman aged 45-65 years with acute COVID-19. J is TRBJ2-7 and V is TRBV6-5, with 9 bases fitting TRBD1. The sequenced material came from PBMCs or T cells enriched from blood (not recorded which). CDR3 sequence: CASSDVGQGLYEQYF. CDR3 sequence (DNA): TGTGCCAGCAGCGACGTCGGACAGGGGCTCTACGAGCAGTACTTC.